This entry lists 26 T cell receptor beta chains sequenced from one sample in a study of neurological immune-mediated disorders. Time point here: longitudinal time-point 3. TCRdb re-analysed the 5' RACE reads in MiXCR, keeping a single row per CDR3 protein. The profile shows 84,000 or so distinct CDR3 sequences, 4.3% of them singletons. Sequencing input: PBMCs. Source of these receptors: a woman between 55 and 75 years old with multiple sclerosis.

This clonotype was counted many times. V and J are TRBV14 and TRBJ2-7; D assignment may be TRBD1 or TRBD2 (5 bases each). The V end lost 0 bases, the J end lost 3 bases, and 12 bases lay between the germline ends. This CDR3 has 15 amino acids. Germline CDR1 SGHDN, CDR2 FVKESK. The CDR3 nucleotides are TGTGCCAGCAGCCAAGATTCCGGGACGGGCTACGAGCAGTACTTC. As protein: CASSQDSGTGYEQYF.

This clonotype was counted ten times or more. The chain uses TRBV5-1 and TRBJ1-5; 9 bases map to TRBD1. The J segment lost 6 bases and the V segment lost 0 bases, leaving 4 bases of the junction unmatched. There are 15 residues in the CDR3. Germline assignment: CDR1 SGHRS and CDR2 YFSETQ. The CDR3 nucleotides are TGCGCCAGCAGCTTGGGGGACAGGGAAGCTCAGCCCCAGCATTTT. This codes for CASSLGDREAQPQHF.

This clonotype has a count of ten or more. V is TRBV20-1 and J is TRBJ1-4; 10 bases map to TRBD1. V lost 5 bases to trimming and J lost 6 bases; unmatched junction nucleotides: 6. Germline V CDR1 and CDR2: DFQATT, SNEGSKA (reference sequence). The CDR3 has 14 amino acids. DNA for the CDR3: TGCAGTGCTTGGACAGGGGGTAGGGATGAAAAACTGTTTTTT. Amino acid sequence: CSAWTGGRDEKLFF.

This clonotype has at least ten counts. V gene TRBV7-9 combines with J gene TRBJ2-5, with no clear D. CDR3 length equals 13 residues. Germline CDR1 is SEHNR and CDR2 is FQNEAQ (reference sequence). V lost 5 bases, J lost 5 bases, and 12 bases lay in between. The CDR3 here is CASSPPVLETQYF. The CDR3 nucleotides are TGTGCCAGCAGCCCGCCCGTCCTCGAGACCCAGTACTTC.

This clonotype was seen at least ten times. The gene calls are TRBV20-1 and TRBJ2-7; D is uncertain. CDR3 length: 11 residues. Germline CDR1 and CDR2: DFQATT and SNEGSKA (reference sequence). V lost 5 bases and J 1 base, leaving 6 bases between the germline ends. CDR3: CSALYSYEQYF. CDR3 nucleotide sequence: TGCAGTGCTCTCTATTCCTACGAGCAGTACTTC.

Many counts were recorded for this clonotype. The chain uses TRBV11-2 and TRBJ1-3; D call uncertain. The CDR3 runs to 15 residues. Looked up from germline, CDR1 is SGHAT and CDR2 is FQNNGV. V gave up 3 bases and J gave up 0 bases, with 9 bases separating them. CDR3 nucleotide sequence: TGTGCCAGCAGCTTGAATGCCAACTCTGGAAACACCATATATTTT. Translating gives CASSLNANSGNTIYF. The complete variable domain, with remaining parts taken from reference TRBV11-2 and TRBJ1-3, reads EAGVAQSPRYKIIEKRQSVAFWCNPISGHATLYWYQQILGQGPKLLIQFQNNGVVDDSQLPKDRFSAERLKGVDSTLKIQPAKLEDSAVYLCASSLNANSGNTIYFGEGSWLTVV.

This clonotype was recorded at least ten times. The gene calls are TRBV18 and TRBJ1-1, with D perhaps TRBD1 (5 bases). V lost 2 bases to trimming and J lost 2 bases, with 12 bases between them. This CDR3 has 15 residues. CDR1 KGHSH and CDR2 LQKENI come from the germline V gene. DNA for the CDR3: TGTGCCAGCTCACCAAGGGGAGCCGTTAACACTGAAGCTTTCTTT. It specifies CASSPRGAVNTEAFF. The complete variable domain, with remaining parts taken from reference TRBV18 and TRBJ1-1, reads NAGVMQNPRHLVRRRGQEARLRCSPMKGHSHVYWYRQLPEEGLKFMVYLQKENIIDESGMPKERFSAEFPKEGPSILRIQQVVRGDSAAYFCASSPRGAVNTEAFFGQGTRLTVV.

Many counts were recorded for this clonotype. The chain employs TRBV5-1 and TRBJ2-2; D possibly corresponds to TRBD1 (6 bases). V lost 7 bases and J lost 2, with 9 bases in between. CDR1 and CDR2 (germline): SGHRS, YFSETQ. The CDR3 is 13 residues long. The CDR3 DNA sequence: TGCGCCAGCTTGGGACAAAACACCGGGGAGCTGTTTTTT. Its protein is CASLGQNTGELFF.

This chain links TRBV19 with TRBJ1-1; D perhaps matches TRBD1 (5 bases). V gave up 4 bases and J gave up 4 bases, with 16 bases separating them. Germline V gene data show CDR1 as LNHDA and CDR2 as SQIVND (reference sequence). The CDR3 has 15 amino acids. In DNA, the CDR3 is TGTGCCAGTAGTACAGGGCGCCGCTCGCTCACTGAAGCTTTCTTT. It translates to CASSTGRRSLTEAFF.

This clonotype was recorded many times. The CDR3 loop is CSVGLSVTYNEQFF. In nucleotides, the CDR3 is TGCAGCGTTGGTTTATCAGTTACTTACAATGAGCAGTTCTTC. This rearrangement joins TRBV29-1 to TRBJ2-1, with D hard to call. The CDR3 length is 14 residues. Trimming removed 4 bases from V and 4 bases from J, with 14 bases in between. CDR1 is SQVTM, CDR2 ANQGSEA, per germline.

This clonotype was recorded many times. V is TRBV12-3 or TRBV12-4 and J is TRBJ1-6, with D possibly being TRBD1 (5 bases). V was pared by 3 bases and J by 7 bases, with 10 bases between. The length of the CDR3 is 14 residues. This CDR3 is CASSLGDWNSPLHF. In DNA form, the CDR3 reads TGTGCCAGCAGTTTGGGGGACTGGAATTCACCCCTCCACTTT.

This clonotype was counted at least ten times. The chain employs TRBV2 and TRBJ2-2; D is possibly TRBD2 (5 bases). Trimming removed 5 bases from V and 6 bases from J, with 19 bases in between. CDR1 SNHLY and CDR2 FYNNEI come from the germline V gene. The CDR3 runs 16 residues. This chain's CDR3 is CASSQRLGGRAGELFF. CDR3 bases: TGTGCCAGCAGTCAAAGGCTTGGTGGGCGGGCCGGGGAGCTGTTTTTT.

The sample holds many counts of this clonotype. The J gene is TRBJ2-3, the V gene TRBV12-3 or TRBV12-4; 12 positions agree with TRBD2. Germline trimming cut 7 bases from V and 5 bases from J; bases unmatched to any gene: 7. This CDR3 comprises 15 residues. The CDR3 DNA reads TGTGCCAGCACCGGCCCGGGACTAGCGGGAGATACGCAGTATTTT. Encoded protein: CASTGPGLAGDTQYF.

At least ten counts were recorded for this clonotype. The chain combines TRBV5-1 with TRBJ2-7; D unresolved. Germline V gene data show CDR1 as SGHRS and CDR2 as YFSETQ. V lost 0 bases and J 6 bases, leaving 10 bases between the germline ends. This CDR3 is built from 13 residues. In DNA, the CDR3 is TGCGCCAGCAGCTTGGGTTTGGGGTTCGAGCAGTACTTC. This sequence encodes CASSLGLGFEQYF.

This clonotype has at least ten counts. The chain combines TRBV5-1 with TRBJ1-2, with 9 nucleotides matching TRBD1. Germline-derived CDR1 and CDR2 are SGHRS and YFSETQ. CDR3 length: 14 residues. The trim removed 5 bases at V and 4 bases at J, leaving 6 bases unmatched. CDR3 protein: CASSPDRGFYGYTF. The CDR3 coding sequence is TGCGCCAGCAGTCCCGACAGGGGGTTCTATGGCTACACCTTC.

The chain joins TRBV4-1 to TRBJ2-7; D not resolved. V shed 3 bases and J shed 4 bases, with 10 bases lying between them. Germline assignment: CDR1 MGHRA and CDR2 YSYEKL. There are 13 residues in the CDR3. Here the CDR3 DNA reads TGCGCCAGCAGCCAGGGAACGAATTACGAGCAGTACTTC. Protein: CASSQGTNYEQYF.

This clonotype was recorded at least ten times. The chain recombines TRBV3-1 with TRBJ2-7, with a possible D match to TRBD1 (6 bases). Germline CDR1 LGHDT, CDR2 YNNKEL (reference sequence). This CDR3 has 14 residues. V was clipped by 4 bases and J by 1 base, with 11 bases between them. The CDR3 bases are TGTGCCAGCAGCCCATGGACAGATTCCTACGAGCAGTACTTC. This encodes CASSPWTDSYEQYF.

There are many counts of this clonotype. The rearrangement uses TRBV6-2 or TRBV6-3 and TRBJ1-2; a weak D match, TRBD1 (6 bases). CDR1 is MNHEY and CDR2 is SVGEGT in the germline V gene. Trimming left V 2 bases short and J 2 bases short, with 9 bases between. The CDR3 covers 14 residues. The CDR3: CASSYQGRNYGYTF. The CDR3 DNA follows: TGTGCCAGCAGTTACCAGGGGAGAAACTATGGCTACACCTTC.

This clonotype was counted between two and nine times. The chain recombines TRBV6-5 with TRBJ1-1; D uncertain. The V gene lost 4 bases and the J gene lost 5 bases, with 5 bases spanning the gap. Per the germline V gene, CDR1 is MNHEY and CDR2 is SVGAGI. This CDR3 has 11 amino acids. The CDR3 sequence: CASSSRTEAFF. CDR3 DNA sequence: TGTGCCAGCAGTTCTCGGACTGAAGCTTTCTTT.

This clonotype was detected ten times or more. The chain couples TRBV28 to TRBJ2-7; TRBD2 agrees at 8 bases. CDR3 length: 15 residues. CDR1 and CDR2 from the germline V gene are MDHEN and SYDVKM. The V segment lost 6 bases and the J segment 3 bases; nucleotides outside the gene matches: 10. The CDR3 reads CASRSPPGGGYEQYF. The CDR3 DNA reads TGTGCCAGCAGATCTCCCCCCGGGGGGGGCTACGAGCAGTACTTC.

This clonotype was seen many times. The chain is built from TRBV18 and TRBJ2-5; D may be TRBD1 or TRBD2 (5 bases each). Germline CDR1 reads KGHSH; CDR2 reads LQKENI. The CDR3 is 14 residues long. V was shortened by 2 bases and J by 4 bases, with 11 bases between the two germline ends. CDR3 in amino acids: CASSPGSRAETQYF. The CDR3 DNA reads TGTGCCAGCTCACCAGGGAGCAGGGCAGAGACCCAGTACTTC.

This clonotype was seen at least ten times. The chain joins TRBV25-1 to TRBJ2-7, with D possibly called TRBD1 or TRBD2 (5 bases each). CDR3 size: 15 residues. V dropped 2 bases and J dropped 1 base, with 12 bases sitting between them. Germline CDR1 reads MGHDK; CDR2 reads SYGVNS. The CDR3 protein is CASSEEGSISYEQYF. The CDR3 DNA reads as TGTGCCAGCAGTGAAGAGGGGTCGATTTCCTACGAGCAGTACTTC.

This clonotype was recorded many times. The CDR3 DNA follows: TGCGCCAGCAGCGCCAACAGGGGTGGCTACGAGCAGTACTTC. Translated, it gives CASSANRGGYEQYF. This chain links TRBV5-1 with TRBJ2-7; 7 bases map to TRBD1. From germline, CDR1 is SGHRS and CDR2 YFSETQ. The V gene end was trimmed by 4 bases and the J gene end by 3 bases; junction bases not matched to a gene: 7. The CDR3 is 14 residues long. Based on the CDR3 plus reference TRBV5-1 and TRBJ2-7, the full variable domain is KAGVTQTPRYLIKTRGQQVTLSCSPISGHRSVSWYQQTPGQGLQFLFEYFSETQRNKGNFPGRFSGRQFSNSRSEMNVSTLELGDSALYLCASSANRGGYEQYFGPGTRLTVT.

There are many counts of this clonotype. The rearrangement joins TRBV5-1 to TRBJ2-1; 14 bases are shared with TRBD2. The CDR3 covers 22 residues. The V gene's germline CDR1 is SGHRS and CDR2 YFSETQ. After removal of 5 bases from V and 1 base from J, the junction contained 20 bases not matched to a gene. The CDR3 DNA follows: TGCGCCAGCAGTCCTCTGGGGGCCCCGGGACTAGCGGGGGTTGGGTCCTACAATGAGCAGTTCTTC. This sequence encodes CASSPLGAPGLAGVGSYNEQFF.

This clonotype was seen ten or more times. The rearrangement uses TRBV5-1 and TRBJ1-1; D unclear. Germline V lookup: CDR1 SGHRS, CDR2 YFSETQ. V lost 0 bases to trimming and J lost 4 bases, with 13 bases between them. The CDR3 is 15 amino acids. The CDR3 is CASSLVEGSGTEAFF. The CDR3 DNA reads as TGCGCCAGCAGCTTGGTCGAGGGTAGCGGCACTGAAGCTTTCTTT.

This clonotype showed up many times. The rearrangement joins TRBV5-1 to TRBJ1-6; the D gene is possibly TRBD1 (6 bases). Germline values: CDR1 SGHRS, CDR2 YFSETQ. Trimming shortened V by 3 bases and J by 0 bases, and 10 bases separated the two germline ends. The CDR3 consists of 16 residues. The CDR3 DNA follows: TGCGCCAGCAGCTCGGACAGCAGCTCCTATAATTCACCCCTCCACTTT. Its translation: CASSSDSSSYNSPLHF.